The T cell receptor (beta chain) under discussion was sequenced for a study of T cell clonality in common variable immunodeficiency. Germline V CDR1 and CDR2: LNHDA, SQIVND (reference sequence). The CDR3 contains 17 residues. Trimming shortened V by 5 bases and J by 0 bases, and 17 bases separated the two germline ends. For at least one year, all CVID subjects received replacement immunoglobulin. The repertoire was sequenced with immunoSEQ multiplex PCR; TCRdb's copy has only in-frame clones and lacks some. Recorded here are 40,000 or so clones, none singletons. Ten or more counts support this clone. Its specificity is not known. The CDR3 end lies 3 residues beyond the end of the read and is filled in from the germline J gene. Study-wide results and caveats: In common variable immunodeficiency, TCR beta chains reportedly carried fewer deletions and N-nucleotide insertions. Compared with healthy controls, CVID subjects showed increased TCRbeta clonality, mostly in about a third.

The chain couples TRBV19 to TRBJ2-1, with D possibly TRBD2 on 5 matching bases. The sample was peripheral blood mononuclear cells. This receptor was obtained from a human donor with common variable immunodeficiency. CDR3 DNA (partial): TGTGCCAGTAGTCCCACCGCTAGCACCGGCTCCTACAATGAG. Protein product: CASSPTASTGSYNE. The entire CDR3 protein reads CASSPTASTGSYNEQFF. Variable domain in full (rest from reference TRBV19 and TRBJ2-1): DGGITQSPKYLFRKEGQNVTLSCEQNLNHDAMYWYRQDPGQGLRLIYYSQIVNDFQKGDIAEGYSVSREKKESFPLTVTSAQKNPTAFYLCASSPTASTGSYNEQFFGPGTRLTVL.